This T cell receptor (beta chain) was obtained from a study of T-cell reconstitution after alpha-beta-depleted transplantation in children. The V gene's germline CDR1 is SGHTA and CDR2 FQGTGA. This CDR3 spans 15 amino acids. The V and J ends lost 2 bases and 4 bases, in that order; junction bases with no gene match: 4. This clonotype was counted at least ten times. TCRbeta library construction was performed incorporating unique molecular identifiers. One entry per CDR3 protein, called by TCRdb with MiXCR from the PCR reads. The sample yields more than 60,000 distinct CDR3 sequences, roughly 6.6% seen once.

The sequence came from a human donor who donated a stem cell graft to a child with acute lymphoblastic leukemia. The chain recombines TRBV7-3 with TRBJ2-3; 9 nucleotides agree with TRBD2. The sample in question was PBMCs from the stem cell graft donor, obtained from the stem cell graft. CDR3 protein: CASSLGASGADTQYF. DNA of the CDR3: TGTGCCAGCAGCTTAGGGGCTAGCGGGGCAGATACGCAGTATTTT.